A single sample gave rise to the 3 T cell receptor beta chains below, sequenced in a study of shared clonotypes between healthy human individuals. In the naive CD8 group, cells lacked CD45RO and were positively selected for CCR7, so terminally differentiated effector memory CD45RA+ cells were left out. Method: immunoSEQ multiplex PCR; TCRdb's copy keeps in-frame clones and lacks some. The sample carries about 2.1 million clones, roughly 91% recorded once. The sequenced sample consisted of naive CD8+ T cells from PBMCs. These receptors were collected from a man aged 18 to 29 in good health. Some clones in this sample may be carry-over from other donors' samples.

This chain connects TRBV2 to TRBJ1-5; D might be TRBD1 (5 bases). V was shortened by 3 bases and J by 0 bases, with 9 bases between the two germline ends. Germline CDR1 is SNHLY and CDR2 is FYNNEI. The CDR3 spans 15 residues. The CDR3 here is CASSDRVYSNQPQHF. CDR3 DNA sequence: TGTGCCAGCAGTGACAGGGTTTATAGCAATCAGCCCCAGCATTTT.

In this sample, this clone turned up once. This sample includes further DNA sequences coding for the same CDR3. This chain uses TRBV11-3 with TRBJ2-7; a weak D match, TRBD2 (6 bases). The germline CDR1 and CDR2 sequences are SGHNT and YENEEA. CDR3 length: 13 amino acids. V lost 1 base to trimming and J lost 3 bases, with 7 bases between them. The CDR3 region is CASSLGRGYEQYF. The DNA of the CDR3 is TGTGCCAGCAGCTTAGGGCGGGGCTACGAGCAGTACTTC.

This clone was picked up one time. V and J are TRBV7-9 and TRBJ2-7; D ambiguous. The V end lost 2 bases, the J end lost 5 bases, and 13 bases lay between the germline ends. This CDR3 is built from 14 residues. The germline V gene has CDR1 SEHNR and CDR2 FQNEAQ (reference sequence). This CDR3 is CASSLIAGPNEQYF. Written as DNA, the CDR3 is TGTGCCAGCAGCTTAATCGCCGGGCCTAACGAGCAGTACTTC.